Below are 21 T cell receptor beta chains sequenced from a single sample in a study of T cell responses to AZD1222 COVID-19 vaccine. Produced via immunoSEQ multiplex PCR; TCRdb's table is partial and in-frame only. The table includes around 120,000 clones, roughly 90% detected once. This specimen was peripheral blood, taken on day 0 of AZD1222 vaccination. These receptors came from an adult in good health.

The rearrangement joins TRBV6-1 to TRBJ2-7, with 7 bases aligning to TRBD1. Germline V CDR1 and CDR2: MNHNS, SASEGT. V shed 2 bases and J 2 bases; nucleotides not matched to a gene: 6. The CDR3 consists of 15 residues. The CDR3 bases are TGTGCCAGCAGTGAACATCGGGACAGTCCCTACGAGCAGTACTTC. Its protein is CASSEHRDSPYEQYF.

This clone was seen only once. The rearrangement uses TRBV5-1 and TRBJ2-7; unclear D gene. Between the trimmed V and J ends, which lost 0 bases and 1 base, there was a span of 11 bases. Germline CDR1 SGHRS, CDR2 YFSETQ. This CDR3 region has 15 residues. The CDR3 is CASSLVWGPSYEQYF. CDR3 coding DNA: TGCGCCAGCAGCTTGGTTTGGGGTCCATCCTACGAGCAGTACTTC. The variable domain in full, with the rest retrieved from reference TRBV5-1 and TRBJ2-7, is KAGVTQTPRYLIKTRGQQVTLSCSPISGHRSVSWYQQTPGQGLQFLFEYFSETQRNKGNFPGRFSGRQFSNSRSEMNVSTLELGDSALYLCASSLVWGPSYEQYFGPGTRLTVT.

CDR3 amino acids: CASSYAGKGAGYTF. The CDR3 DNA reads TGTGCCAGCAGTTACGCAGGAAAAGGGGCTGGCTACACCTTC. The rearrangement joins TRBV6-5 to TRBJ1-2, with TRBD1 as a possible D gene (5 bases). The germline CDR1 and CDR2 sequences are MNHEY and SVGAGI. This CDR3 contains 14 residues. Trimming stripped 2 bases from V and 7 bases from J, with 14 bases between.

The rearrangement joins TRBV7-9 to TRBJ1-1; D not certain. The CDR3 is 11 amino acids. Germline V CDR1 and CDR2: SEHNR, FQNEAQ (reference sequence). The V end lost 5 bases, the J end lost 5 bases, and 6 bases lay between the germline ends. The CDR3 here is CASSAGTEAFF. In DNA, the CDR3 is TGTGCCAGCAGCGCGGGGACTGAAGCTTTCTTT.

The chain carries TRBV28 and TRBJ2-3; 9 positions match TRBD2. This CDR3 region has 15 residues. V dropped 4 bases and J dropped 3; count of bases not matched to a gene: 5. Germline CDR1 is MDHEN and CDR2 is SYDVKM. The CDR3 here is CASSSIAGATDTQYF. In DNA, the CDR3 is TGTGCCAGCAGTTCCATAGCGGGAGCTACAGATACGCAGTATTTT.

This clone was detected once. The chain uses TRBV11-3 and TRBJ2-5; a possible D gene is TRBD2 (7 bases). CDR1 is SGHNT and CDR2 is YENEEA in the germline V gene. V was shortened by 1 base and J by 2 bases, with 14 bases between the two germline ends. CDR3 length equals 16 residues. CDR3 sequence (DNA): TGTGCCAGCAGCTTAGTTGGGGGGGCTGGTCAAGAGACCCAGTACTTC. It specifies CASSLVGGAGQETQYF.

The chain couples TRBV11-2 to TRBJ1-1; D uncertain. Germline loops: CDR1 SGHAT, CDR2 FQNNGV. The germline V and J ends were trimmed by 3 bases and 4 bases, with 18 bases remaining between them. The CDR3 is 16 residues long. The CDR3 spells CASSLIGERAGTEAFF. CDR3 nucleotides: TGTGCCAGCAGCTTGATTGGGGAGCGGGCGGGCACTGAAGCTTTCTTT.

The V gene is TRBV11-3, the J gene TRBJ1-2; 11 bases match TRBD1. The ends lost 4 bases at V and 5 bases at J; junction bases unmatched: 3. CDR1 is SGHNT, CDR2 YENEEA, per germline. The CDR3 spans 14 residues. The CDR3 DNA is TGTGCCAGCAGCTCGGGACAGGGGGTGTATGGCTACACCTTC. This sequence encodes CASSSGQGVYGYTF.

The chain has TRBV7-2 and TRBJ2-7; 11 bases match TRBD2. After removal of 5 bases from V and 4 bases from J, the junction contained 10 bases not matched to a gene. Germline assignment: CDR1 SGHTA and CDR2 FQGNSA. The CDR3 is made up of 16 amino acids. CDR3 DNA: TGTGCCAGCAGCCTGGCCGGGACTAGCGGTCTTTACGAGCAGTACTTC. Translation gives CASSLAGTSGLYEQYF.

The CDR3 is CASSHQGARWETQYF. CDR3 DNA: TGTGCCAGCAGTCACCAGGGGGCTCGGTGGGAGACCCAGTACTTC. The chain is built from TRBV6-2 or TRBV6-3 and TRBJ2-5, with 8 bases that match TRBD1. The V gene end was trimmed by 5 bases and the J gene end by 5 bases; junction bases not matched to a gene: 10. The CDR3 extends over 15 amino acids. Germline-derived CDR1 and CDR2 are MNHEY and SVGEGT.

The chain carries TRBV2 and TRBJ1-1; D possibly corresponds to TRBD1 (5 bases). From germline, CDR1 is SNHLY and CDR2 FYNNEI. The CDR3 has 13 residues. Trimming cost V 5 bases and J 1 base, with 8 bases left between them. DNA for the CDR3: TGTGCCAGCAGTCGTCAGGGGAACACTGAAGCTTTCTTT. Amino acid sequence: CASSRQGNTEAFF.

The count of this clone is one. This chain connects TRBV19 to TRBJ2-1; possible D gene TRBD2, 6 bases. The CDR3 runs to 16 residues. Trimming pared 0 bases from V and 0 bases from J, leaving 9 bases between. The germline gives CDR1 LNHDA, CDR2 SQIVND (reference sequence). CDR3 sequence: CASSIDSGVSYNEQFF. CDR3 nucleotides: TGTGCCAGTAGTATAGATTCGGGAGTCTCCTACAATGAGCAGTTCTTC.

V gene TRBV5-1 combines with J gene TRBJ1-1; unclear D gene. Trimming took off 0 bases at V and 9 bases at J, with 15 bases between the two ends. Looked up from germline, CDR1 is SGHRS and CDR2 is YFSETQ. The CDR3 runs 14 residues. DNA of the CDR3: TGCGCCAGCAGCTTGGGAGACACAAGTAATAAAGCTTTCTTT. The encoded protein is CASSLGDTSNKAFF. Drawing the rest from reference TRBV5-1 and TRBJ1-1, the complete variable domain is KAGVTQTPRYLIKTRGQQVTLSCSPISGHRSVSWYQQTPGQGLQFLFEYFSETQRNKGNFPGRFSGRQFSNSRSEMNVSTLELGDSALYLCASSLGDTSNKAFFGQGTRLTVV.

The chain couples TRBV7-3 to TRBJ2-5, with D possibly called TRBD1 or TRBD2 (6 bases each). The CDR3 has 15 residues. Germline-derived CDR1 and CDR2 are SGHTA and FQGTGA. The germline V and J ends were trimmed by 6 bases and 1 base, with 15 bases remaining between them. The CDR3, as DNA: TGTGCCAGCAGACCCACAGGGCGGGGCCAAGAGACCCAGTACTTC. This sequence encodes CASRPTGRGQETQYF.

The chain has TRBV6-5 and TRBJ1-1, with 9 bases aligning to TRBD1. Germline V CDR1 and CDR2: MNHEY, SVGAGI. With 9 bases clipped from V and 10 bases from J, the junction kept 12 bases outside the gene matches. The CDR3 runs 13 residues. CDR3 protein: CASREGQGDGAFF. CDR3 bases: TGTGCCAGTCGGGAGGGACAGGGAGACGGAGCTTTCTTT.

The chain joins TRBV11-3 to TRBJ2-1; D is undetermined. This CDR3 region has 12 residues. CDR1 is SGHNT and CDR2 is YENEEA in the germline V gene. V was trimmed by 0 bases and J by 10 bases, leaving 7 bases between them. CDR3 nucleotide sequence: TGTGCCAGCAGCTTAGAGGTACGAGAGCAGTTCTTC. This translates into CASSLEVREQFF.

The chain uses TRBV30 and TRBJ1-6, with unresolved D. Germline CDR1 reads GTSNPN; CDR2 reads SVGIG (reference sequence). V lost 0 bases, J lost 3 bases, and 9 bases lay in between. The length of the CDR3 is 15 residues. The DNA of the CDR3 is TGTGCCTGGAGTGTACGGGGAATCTATAATTCACCCCTCCACTTT. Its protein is CAWSVRGIYNSPLHF.

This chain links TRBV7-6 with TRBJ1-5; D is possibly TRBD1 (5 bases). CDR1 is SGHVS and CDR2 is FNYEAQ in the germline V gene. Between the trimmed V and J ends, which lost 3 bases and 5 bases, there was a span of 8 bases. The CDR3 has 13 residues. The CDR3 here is CASSFAGDQPQHF. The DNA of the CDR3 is TGTGCCAGCAGCTTTGCGGGGGATCAGCCCCAGCATTTT.

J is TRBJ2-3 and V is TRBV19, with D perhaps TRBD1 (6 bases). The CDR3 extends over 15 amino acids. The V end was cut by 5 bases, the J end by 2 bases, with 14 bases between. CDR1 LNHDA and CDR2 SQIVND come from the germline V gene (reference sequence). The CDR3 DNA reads TGTGCCAGTAGTCCGGACAGCCTTTTCACAGATACGCAGTATTTT. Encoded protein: CASSPDSLFTDTQYF.

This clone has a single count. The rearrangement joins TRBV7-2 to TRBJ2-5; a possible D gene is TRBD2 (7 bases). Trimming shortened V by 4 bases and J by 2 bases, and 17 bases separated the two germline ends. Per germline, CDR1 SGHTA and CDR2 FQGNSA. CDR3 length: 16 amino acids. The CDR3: CASSSFGGGLQETQYF. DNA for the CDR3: TGTGCCAGCAGCTCCTTTGGGGGGGGCCTTCAAGAGACCCAGTACTTC.

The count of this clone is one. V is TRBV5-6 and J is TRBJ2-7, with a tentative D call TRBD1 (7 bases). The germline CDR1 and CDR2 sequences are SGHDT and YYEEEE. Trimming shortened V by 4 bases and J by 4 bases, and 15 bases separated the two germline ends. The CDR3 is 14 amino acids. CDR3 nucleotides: TGTGCCAGCAGCCAGGGGGGCCTTCTGTACGAGCAGTACTTC. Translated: CASSQGGLLYEQYF.